This T cell receptor beta chain originates from a study of cytomegalovirus exposure and HLA in healthy donors. Both 60 Vbeta primers and 13 Jbeta primers went into the PCR. TCRdb's table, derived via immunoSEQ multiplex PCR, lists solely in-frame clones and lacks some. The data hold about 110,000 clones, with roughly 79% observed a single time. The germline V and J ends were trimmed by 8 bases and 7 bases, with 15 bases remaining between them. Germline-derived CDR1 and CDR2 are SNHLY and FYNNEI. This CDR3 contains 13 residues. This receptor was obtained from a woman in her thirties in good health and CMV-seronegative. The sequencing sample was made of PBMCs. The chain couples TRBV2 to TRBJ1-5, with D tentatively TRBD1 (6 bases). In DNA form, the CDR3 reads TGTGCCAGCCGGGGGGCGCAGGGACAGCCCCAGCATTTT. This encodes CASRGAQGQPQHF.